These 10 T cell receptor delta chains share one sample of origin, sequenced in a study of delta chains in infants with herpesvirus infections. Gamma-chain- and delta-chain-specific primers converted PBMC RNA into TCR cDNA. TCRdb reanalysed the RT-PCR reads via CATT. The sample has about 340 delta-chain clones; under 35% are singletons. The sequences come from peripheral blood, collected at time point 3 of longitudinal follow-up. These receptors all stem from a human donor who was a Ugandan infant, either HIV-exposed or HIV-unexposed (not recorded which).

This clone is deemed large. This chain uses TRDV1 with TRDJ1; D call uncertain. Germline-derived CDR1 and CDR2 are TSWWSYY and QGS. CDR3 length equals 15 residues. Trimming stripped 0 bases from V and 8 bases from J, with 16 bases between. The CDR3 DNA reads TGTGCTCTTGGGGAACTAGATTTTACACCGCGGAAACTCATCTTT. The encoded protein is CALGELDFTPRKLIF.

This clone is large within its sample. The chain combines TRDV2 with TRDJ3; D not resolved. The CDR3 extends over 16 amino acids. V was shortened by 3 bases and J by 0 bases, with 8 bases between the two germline ends. CDR1 GEAIGNYY and CDR2 EKD come from the germline V gene. The CDR3 DNA is TGTGCCTGTGACCGGCTGAACTCCTGGGACACCCGACAGATGTTTTTC. Protein product: CACDRLNSWDTRQMFF.

As to this clone: A far larger clone is a single base away, which makes a read error likely. J is TRDJ1 and V is TRAV29/DV5, with 8 bases lining up with TRDD2. The ends lost 0 bases at V and 0 bases at J; junction bases unmatched: 19. This CDR3 region has 20 residues. Germline CDR1 reads NSMFDY; CDR2 reads ISSIKDK. The CDR3: CAASALPTHGGRDHTDKLIF. The CDR3 DNA is TGTGCAGCAAGCGCGCTTCCTACGCATGGGGGGCGGGACCACACCGATAAACTCATCTTT.

Within the sample, this clone is large. This chain joins TRDV2 and TRDJ3; TRDD3 agrees at 7 bases. Germline loops: CDR1 GEAIGNYY, CDR2 EKD. CDR3 length equals 19 residues. Trimming removed 0 bases from V and 0 bases from J; junction bases left unmatched: 7. The CDR3 protein is CACDTVLGGSSWDTRQMFF. The CDR3 nucleotides read TGTGCCTGTGACACCGTTCTGGGGGGGAGCTCCTGGGACACCCGACAGATGTTTTTC.

To note about this clone: A far bigger clonotype differs at one base, so this is likely a read error. The V call is TRDV1, the J call TRDJ1; 7 bases fit TRDD2. Germline loops: CDR1 TSWWSYY, CDR2 QGS. This CDR3 region has 25 residues. The junction had 35 bases not matched to a gene; V was cut back by 4 bases and J by 0 bases. The CDR3 DNA is TGTGCTCTTGGGGCTCTCGGCATTCCTACTCCCCGAATTATCCCTGAAGCACCTGACACCGATAAACTCATCTTT. Translation: CALGALGIPTPRIIPEAPDTDKLIF.

A note on this clone: A far larger clone is off by one base, so a read error is likely. The CDR3, as DNA: TGTGCTCTTGGGGAACTAGATTTTACACCGCGGAAACCCATCTTT. This gives the protein CALGELDFTPRKPIF. This sequence joins TRDV1 and TRDJ1, with D unclear. This CDR3 comprises 15 residues. Germline V CDR1 and CDR2: TSWWSYY, QGS.

This clone is labeled large. The sample contains more than one DNA sequence encoding this CDR3. The chain links TRDV1 to TRDJ1, with 8 bases lining up with TRDD3. Germline CDR1 is TSWWSYY and CDR2 is QGS. Trimming took 2 bases from V and 0 from J; bases not matched to a gene: 32. The CDR3 length is 25 residues. CDR3 in amino acids: CALGERKRRVIGTGGVLGYTDKLIF. The CDR3 region has the DNA TGTGCTCTTGGGGAAAGAAAAAGGCGTGTGATAGGTACTGGGGGTGTATTAGGGTACACCGATAAACTCATCTTT.

Worth noting for this clone: A single base separates this from a much larger clone, so it may be a read error. The chain joins TRDV1 to TRDJ1, with TRDD3 matching over 9 bases. Trimming at V came to 2 bases and at J to 0 bases, leaving 25 bases not matched to a gene. Germline CDR1 and CDR2: TSWWSYY and QGS. CDR3 length: 23 residues. CDR3 bases: TGTGCTCTTGGGGAAAAGTTACCGTACTGGGGGACACGCGAACATTTACACACCGATAAACTCATCTTT. Protein sequence: CALGEKLPYWGTREHLHTDKLIF.

By its share, this clone is large. The genes are TRDV2 and TRDJ3; 10 nucleotides line up with TRDD3. Trimming took 0 bases from V and 0 from J; bases not matched to a gene: 4. CDR1 GEAIGNYY and CDR2 EKD come from the germline V gene. The CDR3 extends over 19 amino acids. The CDR3 here is CACDTLGDKSSWDTRQMFF. The CDR3 nucleotides are TGTGCCTGTGACACCCTGGGGGATAAAAGCTCCTGGGACACCCGACAGATGTTTTTC.

This clone is classed as large. The chain links TRDV1 to TRDJ1, with 9 bases aligning to TRDD3. There are 21 residues in the CDR3. The germline gives CDR1 TSWWSYY, CDR2 QGS. J lost 0 bases, V lost 1 base, and 18 bases had no gene match. The CDR3 region is CALGERETSWGIVPYTDKLIF. CDR3 in DNA: TGTGCTCTTGGGGAACGGGAGACCAGCTGGGGGATTGTTCCGTACACCGATAAACTCATCTTT.